The 18 T cell receptor beta chains below were found in one sample sequenced in a study of blood T cell repertoires in COVID-19. Sequenced by immunoSEQ multiplex PCR; TCRdb stores in-frame clones only, minus some. The sample includes 150,000 to 200,000 clones, roughly 79% of them seen just once. Material for sequencing was peripheral blood. Receptor source: a man in his sixties with active or convalescent COVID-19.

The rearrangement uses TRBV6-6 and TRBJ1-5; D gene unclear. From germline, CDR1 is MNHNY and CDR2 SVGAGI (reference sequence). V gave up 2 bases and J gave up 4 bases, with 6 bases separating them. The CDR3 runs to 13 residues. The CDR3 coding sequence is TGTGCCAGCAGTTACAGCGATAATCAGCCCCAGCATTTT. It is translated as CASSYSDNQPQHF.

The chain joins TRBV4-1 to TRBJ1-4; D gene uncertain. The CDR3 consists of 14 residues. Germline assignment: CDR1 MGHRA and CDR2 YSYEKL. With 5 bases removed from V and 1 base from J, the gap between germline ends came to 8 bases. In nucleotides, the CDR3 is TGCGCCAGCAGCACCGAGGTAACTAATGAAAAACTGTTTTTT. Translation gives CASSTEVTNEKLFF.

This clone was counted a single time. The chain couples TRBV7-9 to TRBJ2-7; 8 nucleotides align to TRBD2. CDR3 size: 15 residues. V was clipped by 3 bases and J by 0 bases; unmatched bases: 4. Germline-derived CDR1 and CDR2 are SEHNR and FQNEAQ (reference sequence). CDR3: CASSFPGLGSYEQYF. DNA of the CDR3: TGTGCCAGCAGCTTTCCGGGACTAGGCTCCTACGAGCAGTACTTC.

This clone was seen repeatedly, ten times or more. V is TRBV9 and J is TRBJ1-2; TRBD1 agrees at 8 bases. Germline V gives CDR1 SGDLS, CDR2 YYNGEE. The CDR3 is made up of 13 amino acids. The V gene end was trimmed by 1 base and the J gene end by 6 bases; junction bases not matched to a gene: 2. This CDR3 reads CASSVQTGDGYTF. The CDR3 region has the DNA TGTGCCAGCAGCGTACAGACAGGGGATGGCTACACCTTC.

V is TRBV6-5 and J is TRBJ1-1; TRBD1 might be the D (6 bases). CDR1 is MNHEY and CDR2 is SVGAGI in the germline V gene. V lost 6 bases to trimming and J lost 2 bases, with 13 bases between them. The CDR3 consists of 14 residues. The CDR3 reads CASRRTALNTEAFF. In DNA, the CDR3 is TGTGCCAGCAGACGGACAGCTCTAAACACTGAAGCTTTCTTT.

As for this clone: The same CDR3 arises from other DNA sequences in this sample as well. The chain is built from TRBV7-3 and TRBJ2-6, with a tentative D call TRBD2 (5 bases). This CDR3 contains 18 residues. With 5 bases removed from V and 0 bases from J, the gap between germline ends came to 17 bases. Germline V gene lookup returns CDR1 SGHTA and CDR2 FQGTGA. CDR3 bases: TGTGCCAGCAGCCCCGGGCCGGGAAAAGACTCTGGGGCCAACGTCCTGACTTTC. Residues: CASSPGPGKDSGANVLTF.

This chain uses TRBV5-1 with TRBJ2-5, with 10 bases identical to TRBD1. The length of the CDR3 is 15 residues. Germline CDR1 reads SGHRS; CDR2 reads YFSETQ. J gave up 4 bases and V 2 bases, and 5 bases lay outside the gene matches. In DNA, the CDR3 is TGCGCCAGCAGCTTACCGGGACAGGGGAGAGAGACCCAGTACTTC. It specifies CASSLPGQGRETQYF.

V gene TRBV28 combines with J gene TRBJ1-5, with D possibly being TRBD1 (6 bases). Germline V gene data show CDR1 as MDHEN and CDR2 as SYDVKM. V lost 2 bases, J lost 2 bases, and 13 bases lay in between. This CDR3 comprises 16 residues. CDR3 region: CASSLNGGPRNQPQHF. Written as DNA, the CDR3 is TGTGCCAGCAGTTTAAACGGGGGGCCTCGCAATCAGCCCCAGCATTTT.

As DNA, the CDR3 is TGTGCCAGCAGCTCCTCGCAAGAGACCCAGTACTTC. Translated, it gives CASSSSQETQYF. J is TRBJ2-5 and V is TRBV13; no clear D gene. Per the germline V gene, CDR1 is PRHDT and CDR2 is FYEKMQ (reference sequence). V was trimmed by 4 bases and J by 2 bases, leaving 5 bases between them. The CDR3 covers 12 residues.

This chain connects TRBV18 to TRBJ2-1; 13 nucleotides agree with TRBD2. CDR1 and CDR2 from the germline V gene are KGHSH and LQKENI. The CDR3 is 15 amino acids. V shed 5 bases and J 3 bases; nucleotides not matched to a gene: 1. This chain's CDR3 is CASSGLAGDYNEQFF. CDR3 in DNA: TGTGCCAGCTCAGGACTAGCGGGAGACTACAATGAGCAGTTCTTC.

This chain joins TRBV5-1 and TRBJ1-1; D gene uncertain. Germline V gene lookup returns CDR1 SGHRS and CDR2 YFSETQ. The CDR3 has 17 amino acids. V lost 5 bases to trimming and J lost 1 base, with 21 bases between them. Written as DNA, the CDR3 is TGCGCCAGCAGGACATTGGTCGGTGGGGAGGCGAACACTGAAGCTTTCTTT. Translation: CASRTLVGGEANTEAFF.

The V call is TRBV9, the J call TRBJ2-3; 11 bases line up with TRBD2. Germline V gene sequence: CDR1 SGDLS, CDR2 YYNGEE. With 3 bases clipped from V and 4 bases from J, the junction kept 4 bases outside the gene matches. The CDR3 length is 15 residues. As DNA, the CDR3 is TGTGCCAGCAGCGGTACTAGCGGGAGTGCAGATACGCAGTATTTT. This codes for CASSGTSGSADTQYF.

The chain's CDR3 is CASSKRQGGTYEQYF. CDR3 bases: TGTGCCAGCAGCAAGAGACAGGGGGGCACCTACGAGCAGTACTTC. The rearrangement uses TRBV7-2 and TRBJ2-7, with 9 nucleotides matching TRBD1. The V segment lost 5 bases and the J segment 2 bases; nucleotides outside the gene matches: 7. Germline assignment: CDR1 SGHTA and CDR2 FQGNSA. CDR3 length: 15 residues.

The CDR3 spells CASSFPMGERVYNEQFF. CDR3 DNA sequence: TGTGCCAGCAGCTTTCCCATGGGGGAGCGGGTCTACAATGAGCAGTTCTTC. This chain links TRBV7-9 with TRBJ2-1; a weak D match, TRBD2 (6 bases). The germline V gene has CDR1 SEHNR and CDR2 FQNEAQ (reference sequence). Trimming shortened V by 3 bases and J by 3 bases, and 18 bases separated the two germline ends. The CDR3 spans 17 residues.

V and J are TRBV11-2 and TRBJ2-7, with 11 bases matching TRBD1. The CDR3 runs 14 residues. V was clipped by 3 bases and J by 6 bases; unmatched bases: 4. CDR1 and CDR2 (germline): SGHAT, FQNNGV. In DNA form, the CDR3 reads TGTGCCAGCAGCTTGCAGGGGACAGGGGGCGAGCAGTACTTC. Protein sequence: CASSLQGTGGEQYF.

This clone has only a few counts. This chain connects TRBV28 to TRBJ1-1; no firm D call. Germline lookup yields CDR1 MDHEN and CDR2 SYDVKM. V gave up 7 bases and J gave up 1 base, with 7 bases separating them. The CDR3 spans 12 residues. CDR3 protein: CASIRGNTEAFF. CDR3 DNA: TGTGCCAGCATTCGGGGGAACACTGAAGCTTTCTTT.

The chain uses TRBV30 and TRBJ1-2, with TRBD1 identical over 9 bases. Germline V CDR1 and CDR2: GTSNPN, SVGIG (reference sequence). This CDR3 spans 15 amino acids. The ends lost 0 bases at V and 4 bases at J; junction bases unmatched: 6. DNA of the CDR3: TGTGCCTGGAGTGTACAGGGGGCTGGTTTCTATGGCTACACCTTC. Amino acid sequence: CAWSVQGAGFYGYTF.

This clone has a handful of counts. This chain connects TRBV7-9 to TRBJ2-5; a weak D match, TRBD2 (5 bases). Trimming shortened V by 5 bases and J by 1 base, and 8 bases separated the two germline ends. The CDR3 runs to 13 residues. Looked up from germline, CDR1 is SEHNR and CDR2 is FQNEAQ (reference sequence). The CDR3, as DNA: TGTGCCAGCAGCAATGGACTCCAAGAGACCCAGTACTTC. Protein: CASSNGLQETQYF. Combining the CDR3 with reference TRBV7-9 and TRBJ2-5 gives the whole variable domain DTGVSQNPRHKITKRGQNVTFRCDPISEHNRLYWYRQTLGQGPEFLTYFQNEAQLEKSRLLSDRFSAERPKGSFSTLEIQRTEQGDSAMYLCASSNGLQETQYFGPGTRLLVL.